In its sample, the clone carrying this TCR beta chain was seen once. Source study methods: Cell counts per sample came from amplifying reference gene primers. Some clones are missing from TCRdb's copy, which holds only in-frame ones; the method was immunoSEQ multiplex PCR. V, J and clone size reflect that table, while D and trimming were determined from the DNA. The sample holds approximately 150,000 clones, 89% seen once. Trimming pared 2 bases from V and 4 bases from J, leaving 15 bases between. Per the germline V gene, CDR1 is SGHDT and CDR2 is YYEEEE. The CDR3 covers 15 residues. The record originates from a study of blood T cell repertoires in COVID-19. Study as a whole: Material from acute and convalescent COVID-19 was sourced from the United States, Italy and Spain. In each case, the material was cDNA or gDNA derived from T cells, B-cell-depleted T cells, or PBMCs.

The sample was peripheral blood. V is TRBV5-6 and J is TRBJ1-2, with a weak D call TRBD1 (6 bases). The clonotype was recovered from a human donor in a cohort sampled during active COVID-19. CDR3 sequence reads: CASSFGTPLPYGYTF. CDR3 DNA: TGTGCCAGCAGCTTCGGGACACCACTCCCCTATGGCTACACCTTC.